This T cell receptor beta chain was identified during a study of CD8+ T cells in alopecia areata. The study, taken as a whole, reports: Mouse data revealed clearer TCR sharing than patient data did, a gap possibly tied to HLA.

Sequencing relied on a cDNA template that was reverse transcribed from extracted RNA. The protocol was immunoSEQ multiplex PCR, while the TCRdb copy is restricted to in-frame clones and leaves out a portion. Of about 97,000 clones listed, around 38% are singletons. This clone has more than one count but fewer than ten. Its specificity is not known. Germline assignment: CDR1 SNHLY and CDR2 FYNNEI. The germline V and J ends were trimmed by 4 bases and 0 bases, with 16 bases remaining between them. This CDR3 comprises 17 residues. From alopecia areata patients, lesional scalp punch biopsies and peripheral blood were collected.

The source of this sequence is a human donor with alopecia areata. Sample: CD4+ T cells sorted from blood. The chain has TRBV2 and TRBJ2-4; possibly TRBD1 or TRBD2 for D (5 bases each). CDR3 residues: CASSAGTVILAKNIQYF. The CDR3 DNA sequence: TGTGCCAGCAGTGCCGGGACGGTGATACTAGCCAAAAACATTCAGTACTTC. Based on the CDR3 plus reference TRBV2 and TRBJ2-4, the full variable domain is EPEVTQTPSHQVTQMGQEVILRCVPISNHLYFYWYRQILGQKVEFLVSFYNNEISEKSEIFDDQFSVERPDGSNFTLKIRSTKLEDSAMYFCASSAGTVILAKNIQYFGAGTRLSVL.